This T cell receptor (beta chain) was identified during a study of blood T cell repertoires in COVID-19. Study context: The United States, Italy and Spain supplied acute and convalescent COVID-19 samples. The analysed material was cDNA or gDNA that came from T cells, B-cell-depleted T cells, or PBMCs.

This CDR3 is 14 amino acids long. Germline CDR1 SQVTM, CDR2 ANQGSEA. Trimming cost V 2 bases and J 5 bases, with 15 bases left between them. Patients at the Seattle site were enrolled during active infection and followed longitudinally. In the authors' methods: Amplifying reference gene primers gave estimates of nucleated cell counts. Here immunoSEQ multiplex PCR was the method, and the copy in TCRdb shows in-frame clones only, minus some. V and J calls and clone size are as listed in that table; D and trimming were resolved from the DNA. Of roughly 350,000 clones in the sample, about nine tenths were seen once.

The sequenced sample consisted of peripheral blood. The origin of this receptor is a woman aged 45-59 years with COVID-19, enrolled during active disease. This rearrangement joins TRBV29-1 to TRBJ2-5, with a weak D call TRBD1 (6 bases). CDR3 in DNA: TGCAGCGTTGAACTAGTCAGGGGTAGGGAGACCCAGTACTTC. Amino acids: CSVELVRGRETQYF. The whole variable domain, filled in from reference TRBV29-1 and TRBJ2-5, reads SAVISQKPSRDICQRGTSLTIQCQVDSQVTMMFWYRQQPGQSLTLIATANQGSEATYESGFVIDKFPISRPNLTFSTLTVSNMSPEDSSIYLCSVELVRGRETQYFGPGTRLLVL.